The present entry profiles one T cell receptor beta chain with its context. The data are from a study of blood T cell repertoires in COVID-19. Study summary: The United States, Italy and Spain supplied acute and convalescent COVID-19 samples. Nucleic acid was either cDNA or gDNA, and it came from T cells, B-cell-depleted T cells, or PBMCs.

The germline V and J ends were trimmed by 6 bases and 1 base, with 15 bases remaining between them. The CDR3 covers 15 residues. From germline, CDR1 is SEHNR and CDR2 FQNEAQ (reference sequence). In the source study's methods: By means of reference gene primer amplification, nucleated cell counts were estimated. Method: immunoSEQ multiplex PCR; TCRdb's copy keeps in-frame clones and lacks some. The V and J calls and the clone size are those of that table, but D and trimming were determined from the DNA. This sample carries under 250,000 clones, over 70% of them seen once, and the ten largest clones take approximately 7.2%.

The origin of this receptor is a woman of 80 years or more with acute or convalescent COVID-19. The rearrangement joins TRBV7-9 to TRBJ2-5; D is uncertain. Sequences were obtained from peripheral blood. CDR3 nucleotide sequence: TGTGCCAGCAGTGATAGTCATCGGTCCCAAGAGACCCAGTACTTC. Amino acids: CASSDSHRSQETQYF.